The next 11 T cell receptor beta chains were all read from a single sample in a study of T-cell memory formation after mild COVID-19. TCRdb re-derived calls from the 5' RACE reads in MiXCR, one entry per CDR3 protein. This sample yields roughly 200,000 distinct CDR3 sequences, of which 16% are seen a single time; about 1.9% belongs to the top ten. The material sequenced was PBMCs or a T cell subset sorted from them (not recorded which). The receptors derive from an adult woman who had mild COVID-19 (a few samples of this study predate the infection). Cell type and time point are not known.

The sample holds a few counts of this clonotype. This chain links TRBV6-1 with TRBJ2-7, with D perhaps TRBD1 (5 bases). This CDR3 contains 14 residues. Trimming took off 5 bases at V and 2 bases at J, with 13 bases between the two ends. CDR1 and CDR2 (germline): MNHNS, SASEGT. CDR3 in amino acids: CASSWTTGPYEQYF. The CDR3 DNA reads as TGTGCCAGCAGTTGGACAACTGGACCCTACGAGCAGTACTTC.

CDR3 sequence reads: CASSPQGQGEQYF. In DNA form, the CDR3 reads TGTGCCAGCAGTCCCCAGGGACAGGGCGAACAGTACTTC. The chain has TRBV7-9 and TRBJ2-7, with TRBD1 matching 9 bases. V was pared by 6 bases and J by 10 bases, with 10 bases of the junction left unmatched. The CDR3 runs to 13 residues. The germline V gene has CDR1 SEHNR and CDR2 FQNEAQ (reference sequence).

The chain has TRBV20-1 and TRBJ2-1, with 16 bases matching TRBD2. Germline V lookup: CDR1 DFQATT, CDR2 SNEGSKA (reference sequence). The CDR3 spans 17 residues. V gave up 0 bases and J gave up 5 bases; unmatched junction bases: 4. CDR3 protein: CSARDVGTSGGDNEQFF. In DNA, the CDR3 is TGCAGTGCTAGAGATGTCGGGACTAGCGGGGGGGACAATGAGCAGTTCTTC.

This clonotype showed up many times. The chain recombines TRBV3-1 with TRBJ2-4; 7 nucleotides agree with TRBD2. This CDR3 is 16 amino acids long. Germline CDR1 and CDR2: LGHDT and YNNKEL (reference sequence). With 4 bases clipped from V and 7 bases from J, the junction kept 13 bases outside the gene matches. Here the CDR3 reads CASSLRSGVKGNIQYF. CDR3 nucleotide sequence: TGTGCCAGCAGCCTACGGAGCGGGGTAAAAGGGAACATTCAGTACTTC.

This clonotype showed up just a few times. The gene calls are TRBV15 and TRBJ2-5; TRBD1 matches at 8 bases. V was pared by 2 bases and J by 2 bases, with 4 bases of the junction left unmatched. Per germline, CDR1 LNHNV and CDR2 YYDKDF (reference sequence). There are 15 residues in the CDR3. Here the CDR3 reads CATSRLQGGQETQYF. For the CDR3, the DNA is TGTGCCACCAGCAGACTACAGGGGGGTCAAGAGACCCAGTACTTC.

V and J are TRBV6-5 and TRBJ1-1, with D unclear. The V end was cut by 5 bases, the J end by 1 base, with 8 bases between. In germline, CDR1 is MNHEY, CDR2 SVGAGI. This CDR3 has 13 amino acids. CDR3: CASSRLKNTEAFF. DNA of the CDR3: TGTGCCAGCAGTCGTCTCAAGAACACTGAAGCTTTCTTT.

The rearrangement uses TRBV20-1 and TRBJ2-1; possible D gene TRBD2, 6 bases. Per the germline V gene, CDR1 is DFQATT and CDR2 is SNEGSKA (reference sequence). Deletions cut 2 bases from V and 9 bases from J, with 11 bases between. This CDR3 comprises 12 residues. In DNA, the CDR3 is TGCAGTGCTAGAACCTTGGAGGGTGAGCAGTTCTTC. This gives the protein CSARTLEGEQFF.

The chain couples TRBV7-2 to TRBJ2-5; a possible D gene is TRBD1 (6 bases). Trimming left V 4 bases short and J 4 bases short, with 19 bases between. The CDR3 contains 16 residues. CDR1 and CDR2 (germline): SGHTA, FQGNSA. The CDR3 loop is CASSSTSTGLGETQYF. The CDR3 DNA is TGTGCCAGCAGCTCGACCAGTACAGGGTTAGGAGAGACCCAGTACTTC.

This clonotype turned up a few times. The chain has TRBV6-1 and TRBJ2-7; TRBD1 matches at 10 bases. V lost 5 bases and J lost 7; bases outside the gene matches: 11. This CDR3 has 15 residues. Germline CDR1 and CDR2: MNHNS and SASEGT. In DNA form, the CDR3 reads TGTGCCAGCAGTTCCTCCGGGACAGGGGATCGGGAGCAGTACTTC. Translation gives CASSSSGTGDREQYF.

The V and J genes are TRBV2 and TRBJ2-1, with 9 bases aligning to TRBD2. V dropped 6 bases and J dropped 4; count of bases not matched to a gene: 7. The CDR3 extends over 15 amino acids. CDR1 and CDR2 from the germline V gene are SNHLY and FYNNEI. The CDR3 is CASRATSGAYNEQFF. The CDR3 DNA reads TGTGCCAGCAGGGCGACTAGCGGAGCTTACAATGAGCAGTTCTTC.

This clonotype was counted ten times or more. The chain uses TRBV5-6 and TRBJ2-7; 12 positions match TRBD2. Germline V gene data show CDR1 as SGHDT and CDR2 as YYEEEE. Losses at the gene ends were 1 base for V and 4 bases for J; bases not matched to a gene: 3. CDR3 length: 15 residues. CDR3: CASSLYTSGRYEQYF. In DNA, the CDR3 is TGTGCCAGCAGCTTGTATACTAGCGGGAGGTACGAGCAGTACTTC.